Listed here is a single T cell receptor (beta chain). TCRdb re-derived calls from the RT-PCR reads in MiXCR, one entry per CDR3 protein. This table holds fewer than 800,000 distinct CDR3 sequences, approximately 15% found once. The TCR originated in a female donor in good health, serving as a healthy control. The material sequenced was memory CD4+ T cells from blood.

The CDR3 reads CASSATGTGRHEQYF. The CDR3 DNA follows: TGTGCCAGCAGCGCGACCGGGACAGGGAGGCACGAGCAGTACTTC. The J gene is TRBJ2-7, the V gene TRBV9; 9 bases agree with TRBD1. Germline loops: CDR1 SGDLS, CDR2 YYNGEE. The CDR3 extends over 15 amino acids. The J segment lost 5 bases and the V segment lost 3 bases, leaving 9 bases of the junction unmatched. Drawing the rest from reference TRBV9 and TRBJ2-7, the complete variable domain is DSGVTQTPKHLITATGQRVTLRCSPRSGDLSVYWYQQSLDQGLQFLIQYYNGEERAKGNILERFSAQQFPDLHSELNLSSLELGDSALYFCASSATGTGRHEQYFGPGTRLTVT.